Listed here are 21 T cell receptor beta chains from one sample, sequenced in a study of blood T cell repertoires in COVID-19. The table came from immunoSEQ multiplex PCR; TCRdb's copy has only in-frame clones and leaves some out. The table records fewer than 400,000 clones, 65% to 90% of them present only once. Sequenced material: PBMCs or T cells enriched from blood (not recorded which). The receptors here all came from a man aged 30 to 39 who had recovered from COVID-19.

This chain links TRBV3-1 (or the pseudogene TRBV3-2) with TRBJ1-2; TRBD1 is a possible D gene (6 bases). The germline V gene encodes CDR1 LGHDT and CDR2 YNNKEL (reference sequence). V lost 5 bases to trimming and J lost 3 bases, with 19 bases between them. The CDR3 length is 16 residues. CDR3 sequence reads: CASSFRGGGRDYGYTF. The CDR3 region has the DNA TGTGCCAGCAGCTTCCGAGGGGGAGGGCGGGACTATGGCTACACCTTC.

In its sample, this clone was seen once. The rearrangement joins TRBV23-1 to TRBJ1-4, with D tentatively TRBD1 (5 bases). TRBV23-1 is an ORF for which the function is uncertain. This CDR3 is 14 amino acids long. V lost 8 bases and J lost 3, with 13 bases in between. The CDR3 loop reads CASDSLGSNEKLFF. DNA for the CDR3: TGCGCCAGCGACAGCTTGGGATCTAATGAAAAACTGTTTTTT.

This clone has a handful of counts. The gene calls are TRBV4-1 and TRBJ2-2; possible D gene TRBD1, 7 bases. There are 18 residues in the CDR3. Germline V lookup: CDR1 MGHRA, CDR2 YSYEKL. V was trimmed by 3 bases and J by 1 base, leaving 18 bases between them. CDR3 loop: CASSHPRGERMNTGELFF. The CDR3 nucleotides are TGCGCCAGCAGCCACCCCAGGGGGGAGCGAATGAACACCGGGGAGCTGTTTTTT.

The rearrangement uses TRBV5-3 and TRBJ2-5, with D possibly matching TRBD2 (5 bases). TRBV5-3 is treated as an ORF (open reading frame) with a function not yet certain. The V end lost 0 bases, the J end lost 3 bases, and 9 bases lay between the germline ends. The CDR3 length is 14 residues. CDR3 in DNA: TGTGCCAGAAGCTTGGTGACGGGGAAAGAGACCCAGTACTTC. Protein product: CARSLVTGKETQYF.

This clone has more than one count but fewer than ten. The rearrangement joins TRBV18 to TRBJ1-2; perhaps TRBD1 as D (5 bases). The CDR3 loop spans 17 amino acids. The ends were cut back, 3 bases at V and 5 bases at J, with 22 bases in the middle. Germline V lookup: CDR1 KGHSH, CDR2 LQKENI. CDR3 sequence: CASSPGGAEPKSYGYTF. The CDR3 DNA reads TGTGCCAGCTCACCGGGTGGGGCAGAACCTAAGTCTTATGGCTACACCTTC. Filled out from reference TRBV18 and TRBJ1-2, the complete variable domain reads NAGVMQNPRHLVRRRGQEARLRCSPMKGHSHVYWYRQLPEEGLKFMVYLQKENIIDESGMPKERFSAEFPKEGPSILRIQQVVRGDSAAYFCASSPGGAEPKSYGYTFGSGTRLTVV.

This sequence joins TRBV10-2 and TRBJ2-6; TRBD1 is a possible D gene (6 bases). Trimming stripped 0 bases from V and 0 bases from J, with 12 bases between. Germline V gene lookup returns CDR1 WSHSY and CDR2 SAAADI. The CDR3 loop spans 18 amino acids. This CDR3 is CASSESGRGGSGANVLTF. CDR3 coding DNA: TGCGCCAGCAGTGAGTCGGGCAGGGGTGGCTCTGGGGCCAACGTCCTGACTTTC.

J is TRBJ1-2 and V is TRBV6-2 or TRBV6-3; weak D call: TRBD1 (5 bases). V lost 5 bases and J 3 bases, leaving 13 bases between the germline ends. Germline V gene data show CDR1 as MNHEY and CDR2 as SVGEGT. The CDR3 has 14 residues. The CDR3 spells CASSRLGADYGYTF. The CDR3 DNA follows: TGTGCCAGCAGTCGACTAGGGGCCGACTATGGCTACACCTTC.

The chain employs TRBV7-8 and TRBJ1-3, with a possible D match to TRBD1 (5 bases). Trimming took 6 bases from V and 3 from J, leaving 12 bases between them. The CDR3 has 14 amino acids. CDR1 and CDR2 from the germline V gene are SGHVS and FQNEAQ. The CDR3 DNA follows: TGTGCCAGCAGACTACAGGTGGTTGGAAACACCATATATTTT. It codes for CASRLQVVGNTIYF.

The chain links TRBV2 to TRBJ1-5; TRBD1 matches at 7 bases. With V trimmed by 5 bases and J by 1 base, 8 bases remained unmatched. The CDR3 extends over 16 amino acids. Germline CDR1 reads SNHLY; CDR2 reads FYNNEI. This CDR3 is CASSRQGPASNQPQHF. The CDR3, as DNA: TGTGCCAGCAGTCGACAGGGACCGGCGAGCAATCAGCCCCAGCATTTT.

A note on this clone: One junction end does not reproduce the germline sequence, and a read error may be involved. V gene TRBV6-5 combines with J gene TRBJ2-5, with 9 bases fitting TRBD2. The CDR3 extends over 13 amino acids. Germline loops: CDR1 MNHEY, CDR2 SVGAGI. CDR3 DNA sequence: TGTGCCACGGCGCGGGAGGGCCAACAGACCCAGTACTTC. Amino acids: CATAREGQQTQYF.

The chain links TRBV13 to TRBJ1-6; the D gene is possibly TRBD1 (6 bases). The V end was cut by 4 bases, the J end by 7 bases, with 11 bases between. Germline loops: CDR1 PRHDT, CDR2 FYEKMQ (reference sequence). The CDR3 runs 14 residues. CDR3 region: CASSYPTGNSPLHF. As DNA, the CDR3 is TGTGCCAGCAGCTACCCGACAGGAAATTCACCCCTCCACTTT.

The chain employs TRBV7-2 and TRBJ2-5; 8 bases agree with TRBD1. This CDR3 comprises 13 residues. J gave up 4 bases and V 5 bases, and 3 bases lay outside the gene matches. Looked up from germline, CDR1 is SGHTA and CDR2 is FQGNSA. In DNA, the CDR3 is TGTGCCAGCAGCGGTGACAGGGGAGAGACCCAGTACTTC. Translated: CASSGDRGETQYF.

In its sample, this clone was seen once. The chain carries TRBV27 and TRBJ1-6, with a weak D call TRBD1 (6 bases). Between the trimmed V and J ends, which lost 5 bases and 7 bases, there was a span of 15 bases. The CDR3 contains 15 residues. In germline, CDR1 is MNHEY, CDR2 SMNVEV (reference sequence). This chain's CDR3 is CASSPRLGANSPLHF. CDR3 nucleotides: TGTGCCAGCAGTCCCCGTCTGGGGGCGAATTCACCCCTCCACTTT.

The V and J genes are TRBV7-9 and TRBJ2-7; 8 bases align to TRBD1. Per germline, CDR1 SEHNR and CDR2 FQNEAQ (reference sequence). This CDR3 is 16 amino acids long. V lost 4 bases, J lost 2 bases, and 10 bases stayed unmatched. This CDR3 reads CASSSTPTGVPYEQYF. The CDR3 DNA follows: TGTGCCAGCAGCTCAACCCCGACAGGGGTCCCCTACGAGCAGTACTTC.

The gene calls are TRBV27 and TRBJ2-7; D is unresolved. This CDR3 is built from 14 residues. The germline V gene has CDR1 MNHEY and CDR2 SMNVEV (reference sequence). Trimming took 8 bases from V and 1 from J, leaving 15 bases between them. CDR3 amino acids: CASATGGRSYEQYF. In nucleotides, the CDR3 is TGTGCCAGCGCCACCGGCGGCAGATCCTACGAGCAGTACTTC.

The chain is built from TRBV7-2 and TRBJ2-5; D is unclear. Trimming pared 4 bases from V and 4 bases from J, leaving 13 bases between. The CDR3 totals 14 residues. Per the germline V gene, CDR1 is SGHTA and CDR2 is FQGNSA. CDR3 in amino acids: CASSSPYSLETQYF. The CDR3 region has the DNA TGTGCCAGCAGCTCCCCATACTCTTTAGAGACCCAGTACTTC. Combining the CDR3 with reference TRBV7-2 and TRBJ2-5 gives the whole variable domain GAGVSQSPSNKVTEKGKDVELRCDPISGHTALYWYRQSLGQGLEFLIYFQGNSAPDKSGLPSDRFSAERTGGSVSTLTIQRTQQEDSAVYLCASSSPYSLETQYFGPGTRLLVL.

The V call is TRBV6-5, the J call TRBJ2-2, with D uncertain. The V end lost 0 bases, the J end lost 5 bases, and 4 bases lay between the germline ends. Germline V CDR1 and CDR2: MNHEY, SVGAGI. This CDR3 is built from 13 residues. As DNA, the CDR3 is TGTGCCAGCAGTTACTCGAGAACCGGGGAGCTGTTTTTT. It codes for CASSYSRTGELFF.

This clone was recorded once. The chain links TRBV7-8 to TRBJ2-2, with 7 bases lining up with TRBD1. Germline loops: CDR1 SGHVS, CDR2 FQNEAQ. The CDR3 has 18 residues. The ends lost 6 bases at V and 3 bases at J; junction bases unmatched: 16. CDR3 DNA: TGTGCCAGCAGGTTAAAAAAAACAGGGGCCCCGTACACCGGGGAGCTGTTTTTT. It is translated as CASRLKKTGAPYTGELFF.

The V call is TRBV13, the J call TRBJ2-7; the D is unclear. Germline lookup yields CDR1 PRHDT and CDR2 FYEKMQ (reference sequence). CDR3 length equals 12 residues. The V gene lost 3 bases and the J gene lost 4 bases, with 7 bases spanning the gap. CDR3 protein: CASSFFGYEQYF. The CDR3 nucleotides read TGTGCCAGCAGCTTCTTCGGTTACGAGCAGTACTTC.

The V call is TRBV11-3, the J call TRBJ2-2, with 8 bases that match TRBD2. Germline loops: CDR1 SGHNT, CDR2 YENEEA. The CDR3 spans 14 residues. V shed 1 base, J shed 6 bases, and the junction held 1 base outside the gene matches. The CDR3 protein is CASSLAGGPGELFF. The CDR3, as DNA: TGTGCCAGCAGCTTAGCGGGGGGGCCCGGGGAGCTGTTTTTT.

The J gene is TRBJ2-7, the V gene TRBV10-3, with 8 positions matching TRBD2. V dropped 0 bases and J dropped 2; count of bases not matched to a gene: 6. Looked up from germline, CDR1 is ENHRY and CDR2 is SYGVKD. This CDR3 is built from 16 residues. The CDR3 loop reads CAISESAGAGAYEQYF. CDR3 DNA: TGTGCCATCAGTGAGTCGGCCGGAGCGGGAGCCTACGAGCAGTACTTC.